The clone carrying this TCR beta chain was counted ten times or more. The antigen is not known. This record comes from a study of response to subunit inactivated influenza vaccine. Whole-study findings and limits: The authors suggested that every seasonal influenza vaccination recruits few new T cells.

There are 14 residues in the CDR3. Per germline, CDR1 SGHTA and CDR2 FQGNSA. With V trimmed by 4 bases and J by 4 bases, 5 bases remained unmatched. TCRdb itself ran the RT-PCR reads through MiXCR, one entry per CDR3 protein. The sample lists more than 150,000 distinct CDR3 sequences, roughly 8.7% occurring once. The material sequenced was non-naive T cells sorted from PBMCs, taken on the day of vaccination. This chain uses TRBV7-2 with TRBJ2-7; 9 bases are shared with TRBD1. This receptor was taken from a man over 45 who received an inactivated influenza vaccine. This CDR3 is CASSSGTGYYEQYF. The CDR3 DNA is TGTGCCAGCAGCTCGGGGACAGGGTATTACGAGCAGTACTTC.